This TCR beta chain is from a study of blood T cell repertoires in COVID-19. Study-wide context: In each case, the material was cDNA or gDNA derived from T cells, B-cell-depleted T cells, or PBMCs.

Assignment of participants to cohorts was predicated upon participant-reported clinical history. V shed 8 bases, J shed 2 bases, and the junction held 7 bases outside the gene matches. CDR1 MNHEY and CDR2 SVGAGI come from the germline V gene. This CDR3 is built from 14 residues. The authors' processing: By means of reference gene primer amplification, nucleated cell counts were estimated. Libraries were prepared by immunoSEQ multiplex PCR; TCRdb keeps only in-frame clonotypes and omits some of them. V, J and clone size derive from that table, while D and trimming were established from the DNA sequence. The sample consists of approximately 180,000 clones, about 88% of them appearing once.

The origin of this receptor is a human donor with acute COVID-19. The donor label of this sample is uncertain. The sequencing input was PBMCs or T cells enriched from blood (not recorded which). The chain recombines TRBV6-5 with TRBJ2-3, with 7 bases lining up with TRBD1. The chain's CDR3 is CASLKQGFTDTQYF. The CDR3, as DNA: TGTGCCAGCCTCAAACAGGGGTTCACAGATACGCAGTATTTT.